These 3 T cell receptor beta chains were sequenced from one sample in a study of CD8+CD57+ T cells in acquired aplastic anemia. Flow cytometry had shown expanded CD8+CD57+ cells in the patients chosen for sequencing. The template for TCR beta VDJ and CDR3 sequence profiling was genomic DNA. A single record per CDR3 protein comes from TCRdb applying MiXCR to the reads. The sample lists some 180,000 distinct CDR3 sequences; roughly three fifths were seen once. The source material was sorted CD4+, CD8+, or CD8+CD57+ T cells (not recorded which) from PBMCs. The receptor set was obtained from a human donor with aplastic anemia.

This clonotype has just a few counts. The V call is TRBV12-3 or TRBV12-4, the J call TRBJ2-3; D possibly uses TRBD1 or TRBD2 (5 bases each). The germline V and J ends were trimmed by 6 bases and 1 base, with 8 bases remaining between them. The CDR3 totals 13 residues. Here the CDR3 reads CASSRDGTDTQYF. As DNA, the CDR3 is TGTGCCAGCAGCAGGGACGGCACAGATACGCAGTATTTT.

CDR3 DNA: TGTGCCAGCAGCCAAAACAGGGGCCAAGAGACCCAGTACTTC. Its translation: CASSQNRGQETQYF. The chain couples TRBV7-2 to TRBJ2-5; 7 nucleotides match TRBD1. J was trimmed by 1 base and V by 5 bases; bases with no gene match: 4. This CDR3 has 14 amino acids. Germline assignment: CDR1 SGHTA and CDR2 FQGNSA.

This clonotype was observed at least ten times. CDR3 nucleotides: TGTGCCAGCAGCTTAAGGCCGCCGGGACAGGGACCCAAAAACATTCAGTACTTC. This encodes CASSLRPPGQGPKNIQYF. The V call is TRBV7-2, the J call TRBJ2-4; 9 bases fit TRBD1. CDR3 length: 18 amino acids. Losses at the gene ends were 2 bases for V and 2 bases for J; bases not matched to a gene: 10. Germline V gene lookup returns CDR1 SGHTA and CDR2 FQGNSA.